The clone carrying this T cell receptor beta chain was seen once. These data belong to a study of shared clonotypes between healthy human individuals. This CDR3 is built from 16 residues. V gave up 5 bases and J gave up 8 bases; unmatched junction bases: 9. CDR1 and CDR2 (germline): SGHTA, FQGNSA. Produced via immunoSEQ multiplex PCR; TCRdb's table is partial and in-frame only. The sample includes roughly 520,000 clones, around 96% of them seen just once. Sequencing was carried out using naive CD4+ T cells sorted from blood. As for subset: CD45RA+ positively selected. The receptor's source is a woman aged 30 to 39 in good health. V usage is TRBV7-2 and J usage is TRBJ2-1; 13 positions match TRBD2. CDR3 DNA sequence: TGTGCCAGCAGCCCGGAACTAGCGGGAGGGGGGCATGAGCAGTTCTTC. It codes for CASSPELAGGGHEQFF.